A selection of T cell receptor beta chains follows, all from one sample in a study of vaccination effects on CD4 cells after COVID-19. Antigens for these TCRs are unknown. TCRdb's table, derived via immunoSEQ multiplex PCR, lists solely in-frame clones and lacks some. The data hold 20,000 to 25,000 clones, with 65% to 80% observed a single time. The sequencing here drew on CD4+ T cells from PBMCs cultured without peptide, taken before COVID-19 vaccination. These receptors were collected from a human donor who received a COVID-19 vaccine. Both conserved end residues are part of each CDR3. The D gene is left open where the match is weak. A row's size may be missing; if present it is once, few, many or a size class.

12	TRBJ1-6	TRBV6-1	NA	NA	CASSDRVSPLHF	TGTGCCAGCAGTGACAGGGTTTCGCCCCTCCACTTT
15	TRBJ1-2	TRBV29-1	TRBD1	few	CSVHEPGTGLYGYTF	TGCAGCGTCCATGAGCCCGGGACAGGACTCTATGGCTACACCTTC
14	TRBJ1-1	TRBV20-1	NA	NA	CSASRRGGTTEAFF	TGCAGTGCTAGTAGGCGGGGAGGGACCACTGAAGCTTTCTTT
14	TRBJ1-2	TRBV14	NA	few	CASSRLNGGYGYTF	TGTGCCAGCAGCCGCCTAAACGGGGGTTATGGCTACACCTTC
15	TRBJ2-2	TRBV6-5	TRBD1	NA	CASRRRTGSAGELFF	TGTGCCAGCAGACGCCGGACAGGCTCAGCCGGGGAGCTGTTTTTT
13	TRBJ1-2	TRBV5-1	TRBD1	NA	CASSPQGARGYTF	TGCGCCAGCAGCCCCCAGGGGGCGCGGGGCTACACCTTC
14	TRBJ2-3	TRBV5-1	TRBD2	NA	CASSSGLDVDTQYF	TGCGCCAGCAGCTCGGGACTAGATGTAGATACGCAGTATTTT
15	TRBJ1-6	TRBV7-2	NA	once	CASSLSMTGGSPLHF	TGTGCCAGCAGCTTATCAATGACCGGCGGTTCACCCCTCCACTTT
19	TRBJ2-2	TRBV3-1/TRBV3-2	TRBD2	NA	CASSQDPASGGQNTGELFF	TGTGCCAGCAGCCAAGATCCGGCTAGCGGGGGGCAAAACACCGGGGAGCTGTTTTTT
15	TRBJ1-3	TRBV5-4	NA	NA	CASSLVAGSGNTIYF	TGTGCCAGCAGCTTGGTCGCAGGCTCTGGAAACACCATATATTTT
14	TRBJ2-7	TRBV4-2	NA	NA	CASSQAVSSYEQYF	TGTGCCAGCAGCCAGGCCGTGAGCTCCTACGAGCAGTACTTC
14	TRBJ2-3	TRBV2	NA	NA	CASRRGGGKDTQYF	TGTGCCAGCAGGCGAGGAGGTGGTAAAGATACGCAGTATTTT
13	TRBJ1-2	TRBV5-1	NA	NA	CASSLADNYGYTF	TGCGCCAGCAGCTTGGCTGATAACTATGGCTACACCTTC
16	TRBJ2-7	TRBV9	TRBD1	few	CASSPGAGQGIHEQYF	TGTGCCAGCAGCCCCGGGGCAGGACAGGGGATCCACGAGCAGTACTTC
14	TRBJ1-5	TRBV15	NA	NA	CATSRARISQPQHF	TGTGCCACCAGCAGAGCCCGGATTAGTCAGCCCCAGCATTTT
16	TRBJ2-2	TRBV28	TRBD2	NA	CASSLLAGARTGELFF	TGTGCCAGCAGTTTACTAGCGGGAGCAAGGACCGGGGAGCTGTTTTTT